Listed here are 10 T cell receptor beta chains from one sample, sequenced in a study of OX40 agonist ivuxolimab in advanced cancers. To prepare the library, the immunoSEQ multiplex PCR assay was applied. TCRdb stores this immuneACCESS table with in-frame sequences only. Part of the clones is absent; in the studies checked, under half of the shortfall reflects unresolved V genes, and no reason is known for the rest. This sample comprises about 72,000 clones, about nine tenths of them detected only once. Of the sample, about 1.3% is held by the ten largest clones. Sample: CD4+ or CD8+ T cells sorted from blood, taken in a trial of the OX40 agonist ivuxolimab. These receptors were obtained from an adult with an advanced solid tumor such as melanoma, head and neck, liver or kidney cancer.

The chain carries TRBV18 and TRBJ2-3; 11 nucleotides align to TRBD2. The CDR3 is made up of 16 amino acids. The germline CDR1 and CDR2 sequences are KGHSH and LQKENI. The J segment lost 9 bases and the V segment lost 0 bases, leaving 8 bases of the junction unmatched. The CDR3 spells CASSPPGLAEGGTQYF. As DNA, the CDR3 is TGTGCCAGCTCACCACCGGGACTAGCGGAGGGAGGAACGCAGTATTTT. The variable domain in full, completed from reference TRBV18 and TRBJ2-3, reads NAGVMQNPRHLVRRRGQEARLRCSPMKGHSHVYWYRQLPEEGLKFMVYLQKENIIDESGMPKERFSAEFPKEGPSILRIQQVVRGDSAAYFCASSPPGLAEGGTQYFGPGTRLTVL.

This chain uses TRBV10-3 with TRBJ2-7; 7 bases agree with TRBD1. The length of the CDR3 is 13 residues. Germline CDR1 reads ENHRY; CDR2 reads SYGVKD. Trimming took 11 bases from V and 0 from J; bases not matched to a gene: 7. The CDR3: CAASGQVSYEQYF. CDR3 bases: TGTGCCGCATCCGGACAGGTCTCCTACGAGCAGTACTTC.

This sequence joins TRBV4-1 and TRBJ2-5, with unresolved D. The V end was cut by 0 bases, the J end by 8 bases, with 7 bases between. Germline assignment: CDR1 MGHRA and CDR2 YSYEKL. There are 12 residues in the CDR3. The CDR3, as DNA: TGCGCCAGCAGCCAAGAGACTGGCACCCAGTACTTC. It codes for CASSQETGTQYF.

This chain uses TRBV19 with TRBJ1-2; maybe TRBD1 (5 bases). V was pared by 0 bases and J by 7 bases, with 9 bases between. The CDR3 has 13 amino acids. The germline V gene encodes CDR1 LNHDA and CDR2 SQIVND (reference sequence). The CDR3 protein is CASSIEGTRGYTF. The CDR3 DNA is TGTGCCAGTAGTATAGAAGGGACGCGTGGCTACACCTTC.

The CDR3 bases are TGTGCCAGTAGAACAGTGAATTCACCCCTCCACTTT. It specifies CASRTVNSPLHF. V gene TRBV19 combines with J gene TRBJ1-6; the D is unclear. Germline V gene sequence: CDR1 LNHDA, CDR2 SQIVND (reference sequence). The CDR3 runs 12 residues. Trimming took 6 bases from V and 7 from J, leaving 7 bases between them.

CDR3 loop: CASSLGTSGLEQFF. In DNA, the CDR3 is TGTGCCAGCAGCCTTGGGACTAGCGGACTTGAGCAGTTCTTC. V is TRBV6-6 and J is TRBJ2-1, with 11 bases aligning to TRBD2. The CDR3 loop spans 14 amino acids. V dropped 6 bases and J dropped 9; count of bases not matched to a gene: 7. Germline V gives CDR1 MNHNY, CDR2 SVGAGI (reference sequence).

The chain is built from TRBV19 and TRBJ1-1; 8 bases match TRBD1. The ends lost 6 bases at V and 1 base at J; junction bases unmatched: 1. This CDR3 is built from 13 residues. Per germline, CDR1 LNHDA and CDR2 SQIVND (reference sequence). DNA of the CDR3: TGTGCCAGTAGAGGGACAGGGAACACTGAAGCTTTCTTT. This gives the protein CASRGTGNTEAFF. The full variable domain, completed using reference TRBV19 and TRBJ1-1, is DGGITQSPKYLFRKEGQNVTLSCEQNLNHDAMYWYRQDPGQGLRLIYYSQIVNDFQKGDIAEGYSVSREKKESFPLTVTSAQKNPTAFYLCASRGTGNTEAFFGQGTRLTVV.

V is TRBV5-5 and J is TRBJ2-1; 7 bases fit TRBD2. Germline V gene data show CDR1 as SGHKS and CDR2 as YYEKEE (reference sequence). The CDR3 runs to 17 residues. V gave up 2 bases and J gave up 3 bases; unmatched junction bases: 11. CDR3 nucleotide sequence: TGTGCCAGCAGCTTCCTCCGCCGGGACTACGTCTACAATGAGCAGTTCTTC. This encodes CASSFLRRDYVYNEQFF.

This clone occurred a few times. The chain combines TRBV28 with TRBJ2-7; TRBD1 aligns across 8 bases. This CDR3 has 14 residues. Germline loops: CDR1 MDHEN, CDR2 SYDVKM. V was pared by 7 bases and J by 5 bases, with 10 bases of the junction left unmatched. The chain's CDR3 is CASIKGAGGDEQYF. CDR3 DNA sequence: TGTGCCAGCATAAAGGGAGCAGGGGGCGACGAGCAGTACTTC.

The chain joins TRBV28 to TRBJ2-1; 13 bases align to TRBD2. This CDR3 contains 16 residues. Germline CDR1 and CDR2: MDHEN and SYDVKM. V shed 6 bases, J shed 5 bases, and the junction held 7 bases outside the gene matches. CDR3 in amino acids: CASRTSGLAGDNEQFF. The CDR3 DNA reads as TGTGCCAGCAGAACCTCCGGACTAGCGGGAGACAATGAGCAGTTCTTC.